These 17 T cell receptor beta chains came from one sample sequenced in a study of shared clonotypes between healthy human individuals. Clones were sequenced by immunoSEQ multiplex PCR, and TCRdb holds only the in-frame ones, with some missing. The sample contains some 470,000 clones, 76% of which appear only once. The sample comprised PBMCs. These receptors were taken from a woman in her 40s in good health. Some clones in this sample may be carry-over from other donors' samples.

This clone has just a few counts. The CDR3 region is CASSQGVAGGPGTGELFF. The CDR3 DNA follows: TGCGCCAGCAGCCAGGGGGTAGCGGGAGGGCCGGGCACCGGGGAGCTGTTTTTT. This chain connects TRBV4-3 to TRBJ2-2; 11 positions agree with TRBD2. The CDR3 has 18 amino acids. CDR1 and CDR2 (germline): LGHNA, YSLEER. Trimming at V came to 3 bases and at J to 4 bases, leaving 10 bases not matched to a gene.

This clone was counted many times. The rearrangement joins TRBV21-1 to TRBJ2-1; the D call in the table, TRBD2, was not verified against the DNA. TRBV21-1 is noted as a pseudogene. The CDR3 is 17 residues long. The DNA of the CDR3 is TGTGCCAGCAGCTCACAGGCTAGCGGGCCCAGTTACAATGAGCAGTTCTTC. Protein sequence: CASSSQASGPSYNEQFF.

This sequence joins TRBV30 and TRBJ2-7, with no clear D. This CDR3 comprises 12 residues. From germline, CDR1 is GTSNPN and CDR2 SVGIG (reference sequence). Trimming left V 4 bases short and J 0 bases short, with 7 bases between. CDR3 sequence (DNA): TGTGCCTGGACTTCCAGCTCCTACGAGCAGTACTTC. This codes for CAWTSSSYEQYF.

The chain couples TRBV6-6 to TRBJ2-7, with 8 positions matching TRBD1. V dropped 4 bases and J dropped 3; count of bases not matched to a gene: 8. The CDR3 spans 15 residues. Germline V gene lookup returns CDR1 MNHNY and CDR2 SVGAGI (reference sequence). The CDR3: CASSSRGQVNYEQYF. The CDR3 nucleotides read TGTGCCAGCAGTTCGAGGGGACAGGTGAACTACGAGCAGTACTTC.

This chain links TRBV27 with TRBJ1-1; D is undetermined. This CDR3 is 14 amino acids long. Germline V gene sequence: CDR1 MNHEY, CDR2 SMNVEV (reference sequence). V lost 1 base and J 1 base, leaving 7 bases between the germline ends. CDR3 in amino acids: CASSLLSGNTEAFF. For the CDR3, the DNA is TGTGCCAGCAGTTTATTATCGGGGAACACTGAAGCTTTCTTT.

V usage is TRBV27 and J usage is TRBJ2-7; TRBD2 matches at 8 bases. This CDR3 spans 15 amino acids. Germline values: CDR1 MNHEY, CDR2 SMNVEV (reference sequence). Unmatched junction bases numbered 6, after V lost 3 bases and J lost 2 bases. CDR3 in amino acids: CASSFEKAGAYEQYF. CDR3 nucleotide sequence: TGTGCCAGCAGTTTCGAGAAAGCGGGAGCCTACGAGCAGTACTTC.

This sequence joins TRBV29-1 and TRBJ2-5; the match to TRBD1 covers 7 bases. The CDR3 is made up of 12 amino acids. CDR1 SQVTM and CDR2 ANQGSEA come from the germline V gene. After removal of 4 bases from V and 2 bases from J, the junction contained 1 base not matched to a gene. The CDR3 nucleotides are TGCAGCGTTGTGGGACAGCAAGAGACCCAGTACTTC. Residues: CSVVGQQETQYF.

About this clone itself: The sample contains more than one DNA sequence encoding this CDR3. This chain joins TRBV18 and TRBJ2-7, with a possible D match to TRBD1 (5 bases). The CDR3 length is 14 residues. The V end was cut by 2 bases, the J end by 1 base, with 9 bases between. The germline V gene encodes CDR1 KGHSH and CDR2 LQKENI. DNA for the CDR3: TGTGCCAGCTCACCATCTGACAGTTCCTACGAGCAGTACTTC. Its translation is CASSPSDSSYEQYF.

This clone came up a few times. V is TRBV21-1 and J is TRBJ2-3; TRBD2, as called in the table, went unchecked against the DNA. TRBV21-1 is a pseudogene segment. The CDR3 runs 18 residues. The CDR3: CASSKGGRTTPTRDTQYF. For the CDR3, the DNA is TGTGCCAGCAGCAAAGGGGGACGGACTACCCCCACACGCGATACGCAGTATTTT.

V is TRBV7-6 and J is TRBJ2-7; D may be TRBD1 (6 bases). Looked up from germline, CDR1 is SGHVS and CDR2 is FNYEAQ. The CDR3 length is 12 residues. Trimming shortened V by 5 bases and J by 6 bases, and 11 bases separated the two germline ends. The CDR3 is CASSRPGAEQYF. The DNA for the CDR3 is TGTGCCAGCAGCCGACCAGGGGCCGAGCAGTACTTC.

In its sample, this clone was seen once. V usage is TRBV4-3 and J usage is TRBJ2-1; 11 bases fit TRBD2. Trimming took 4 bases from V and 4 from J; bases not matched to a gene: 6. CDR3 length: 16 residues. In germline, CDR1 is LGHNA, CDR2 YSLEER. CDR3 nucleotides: TGCGCCAGCAGCCTTTGGACTAGCGGGCTATACAATGAGCAGTTCTTC. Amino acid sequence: CASSLWTSGLYNEQFF.

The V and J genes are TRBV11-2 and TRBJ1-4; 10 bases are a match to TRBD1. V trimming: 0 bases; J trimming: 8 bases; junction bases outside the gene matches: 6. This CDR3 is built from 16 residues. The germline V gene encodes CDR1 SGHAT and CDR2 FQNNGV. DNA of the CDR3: TGTGCCAGCAGCTTAGAGGGGGACAGGGGTGGAGAAAAACTGTTTTTT. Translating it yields CASSLEGDRGGEKLFF.

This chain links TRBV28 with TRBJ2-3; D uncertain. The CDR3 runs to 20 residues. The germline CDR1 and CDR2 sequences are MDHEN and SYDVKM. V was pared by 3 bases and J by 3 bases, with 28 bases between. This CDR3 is CASSFLAPGSYSRKTDTQYF. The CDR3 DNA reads TGTGCCAGCAGTTTCCTTGCGCCGGGCAGCTACTCGAGGAAGACAGATACGCAGTATTTT.

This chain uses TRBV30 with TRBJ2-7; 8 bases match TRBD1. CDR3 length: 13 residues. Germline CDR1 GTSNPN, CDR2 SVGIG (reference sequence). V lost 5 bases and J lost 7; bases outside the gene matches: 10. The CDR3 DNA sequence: TGTGCCTGGGGAATTACAGGGGGATCTGAGCAGTACTTC. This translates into CAWGITGGSEQYF.

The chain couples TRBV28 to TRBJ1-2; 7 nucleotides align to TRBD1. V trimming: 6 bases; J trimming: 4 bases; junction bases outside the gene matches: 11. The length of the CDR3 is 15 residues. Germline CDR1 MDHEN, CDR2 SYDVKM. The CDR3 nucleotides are TGTGCCAGCAGCACTCAAGGGGGCTTGGGCTATGGCTACACCTTC. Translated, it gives CASSTQGGLGYGYTF.

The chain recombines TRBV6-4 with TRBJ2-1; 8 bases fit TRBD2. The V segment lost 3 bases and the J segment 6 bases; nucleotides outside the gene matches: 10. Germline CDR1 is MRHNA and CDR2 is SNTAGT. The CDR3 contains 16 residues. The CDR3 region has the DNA TGTGCCAGCAGTGAAAGGGGGACTAGTAGGGTCAATGAGCAGTTCTTC. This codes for CASSERGTSRVNEQFF.

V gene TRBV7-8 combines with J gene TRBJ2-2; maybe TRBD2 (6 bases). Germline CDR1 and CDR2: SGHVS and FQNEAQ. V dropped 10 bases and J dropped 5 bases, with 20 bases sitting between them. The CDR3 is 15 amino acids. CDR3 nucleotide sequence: TGTGCCACCGGTGGGGACGGGAGAAGAACCGGGGAGCTGTTTTTT. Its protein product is CATGGDGRRTGELFF. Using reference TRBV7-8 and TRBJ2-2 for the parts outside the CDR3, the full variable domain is GAGVSQSPRYKVAKRGQDVALRCDPISGHVSLFWYQQALGQGPEFLTYFQNEAQLDKSGLPSDRFFAERPEGSVSTLKIQRTQQEDSAVYLCATGGDGRRTGELFFGEGSRLTVL.